The T cell receptor beta chain described here comes from a study of blood T cell repertoires in COVID-19. Whole-study context: COVID-19 samples, acute and convalescent, were from the United States, Italy and Spain. In each case, the material was cDNA or gDNA derived from T cells, B-cell-depleted T cells, or PBMCs.

In the authors' methods: Reference gene primer amplification gave nucleated cell count estimates. The table came from immunoSEQ multiplex PCR; TCRdb's copy has only in-frame clones and leaves some out. V and J calls and clone size come straight from that table; D and trimming were deduced from the DNA. Of fewer than 200,000 clones in the sample, around 85% were seen once. The CDR3 is 15 amino acids. With 5 bases clipped from V and 5 bases from J, the junction kept 8 bases outside the gene matches. Germline V CDR1 and CDR2: MNHEY, SMNVEV (reference sequence). The material sequenced was peripheral blood. The chain recombines TRBV27 with TRBJ1-1, with TRBD1 identical over 10 bases. This receptor was identified in a man aged 50 to 60 with active or convalescent COVID-19. The CDR3 is CASSQAGTGVTEAFF. Here the CDR3 DNA reads TGTGCCAGCAGTCAGGCCGGGACAGGGGTTACTGAAGCTTTCTTT.